A selection of T cell receptor beta chains follows, all from one sample in a study of T cells in tuberculosis. The method was immunoSEQ multiplex PCR; TCRdb's version includes in-frame clones alone and lacks a portion of them. This sample yields about 43,000 clones, of which about 94% are seen a single time; roughly 2% belongs to the top ten. The specimen was PBMCs. The receptors were sampled from a donor between 10 and 35 years old with latent tuberculosis or without tuberculosis infection. Some clones in this sample may be carry-over from other donors' samples. Both conserved end residues are part of each CDR3. The D gene is left open where the match is weak. A row's size may be missing; if present it is once, few, many or a size class.

clone_size d_call j_call v_call cdr3_nt cdr3_aa
once NA TRBJ2-2 TRBV6-4 TGTGCCAGCAGAGCAATAGATTCTGGGGAGCTGTTTTTT CASRAIDSGELFF
NA NA TRBJ1-1 TRBV28 TGTGCCAGCAGTTTATTGGGCGGGGGCACTGAAGCTTTCTTT CASSLLGGGTEAFF
NA NA TRBJ2-3 TRBV27 TGTGCCAGCAGTTTATTGGCGGCAGATACGCAGTATTTT CASSLLAADTQYF
NA NA TRBJ1-2 TRBV28 TGTGCCAGCAGTTTCCAGGGAAACTATGGCTACACCTTC CASSFQGNYGYTF
once NA TRBJ1-2 TRBV28 TGTGCCAGCAGTTCGCCCGGGGTTGGTTATAACTATGGCTACACCTTC CASSSPGVGYNYGYTF
NA TRBD2 TRBJ2-7 TRBV4-3 TGCGCCAGCAGCCAACTAGCGGGAGGCTCCTACGAGCAGTACTTC CASSQLAGGSYEQYF
NA NA TRBJ2-7 TRBV4-3 TGCGCCAGCAGCCAAGCGCTAGGGGCCAACTACGAGCAGTACTTC CASSQALGANYEQYF
NA NA TRBJ1-1 TRBV5-4 TGTGCCAGCAGCTTATATAACACTGAAGCTTTCTTT CASSLYNTEAFF
NA NA TRBJ2-7 TRBV4-1 TGCGCCAGCAGCCCTGAATTCCTCGGACACCGTACCTACGAGCAGTACTTC CASSPEFLGHRTYEQYF
NA TRBD2 TRBJ2-1 TRBV5-1 TGCGCCAGCAGCCTGGGACTAGCGGGAGCCAATGAGCAGTTCTTC CASSLGLAGANEQFF
NA TRBD1 TRBJ2-7 TRBV14 TGTGCCAGCAGCCGCCCCGGGACAGTACCCTACGAGCAGTACTTC CASSRPGTVPYEQYF
NA NA TRBJ1-4 TRBV4-1 TGCGCCAGCAGCCAAGTTAGGGGCCACTACGTCAATGAAAAACTGTTTTTT CASSQVRGHYVNEKLFF
NA NA TRBJ1-5 TRBV7-2 TGTGCCAGCAGCTTATTCTTCCGACAGCGACAAGAAAGGGCCCAGCATTTT CASSLFFRQRQERAQHF
NA TRBD1 TRBJ2-7 TRBV10-3 TGTGCCGTAACAGGGGCCGCCTACGAGCAGTACTTC CAVTGAAYEQYF
few TRBD2 TRBJ2-1 TRBV7-8 TGTGCCAGCAGCTTGAAGCGGGAGTTCGATGAGCAGTTCTTC CASSLKREFDEQFF
NA TRBD1 TRBJ1-1 TRBV19 TGTGCCAGTAGTCTAACCAGTCAGGGGGCCACTGAAGCTTTCTTT CASSLTSQGATEAFF
NA NA TRBJ1-4 TRBV5-8 TGTGCCAGCAGCTCAGGGGTCGCAACTAATGAAAAACTGTTTTTT CASSSGVATNEKLFF
NA NA TRBJ1-5 TRBV19 TGTGCCAGTAGTTATCCCCAAGAACTGCATCAGCCCCAGCATTTT CASSYPQELHQPQHF
once TRBD2 TRBJ2-2 TRBV4-2 TGTGCCAGCAGCCAAGCTGCTAGCGGAGGATGGGACACCGGGGAGCTGTTTTTT CASSQAASGGWDTGELFF
NA TRBD1 TRBJ1-4 TRBV4-1 TGCGCCAGCAGCCAATTGCAGGGGGTGCCCAAAAAACTGTTTTTT CASSQLQGVPKKLFF
NA TRBD1 TRBJ2-7 TRBV4-3 TGCGCCAGCAGCCCGACAGGGTACGAGCAGTACTTC CASSPTGYEQYF
once NA TRBJ1-1 TRBV19 TGTGCCAGTAGTACGCGTAGAACTGAAGCTTTCTTT CASSTRRTEAFF
NA NA TRBJ1-1 TRBV19 TGTGCCAGTAGGTGGGGGGAAGGGAACACTGAAGCTTTCTTT CASRWGEGNTEAFF
NA NA TRBJ1-1 TRBV28 TGTGCCAGCACCTCGCCCACGACAGGCTACCGGACTGAAGCTTTCTTT CASTSPTTGYRTEAFF
NA TRBD1 TRBJ2-6 TRBV6-1 TGTGCCAGCAATCCCACCAGGGGGGGGGCCAACGTCCTGACTTTC CASNPTRGGANVLTF
NA NA TRBJ2-7 TRBV19 TGTGCCAGTAGCACTAGGGAGCTTTTCGCGGGGGAGCAGTACTTC CASSTRELFAGEQYF
NA NA TRBJ1-5 TRBV6-1 TGTGCCAGCAGTGAACAGGCACAGCCCCAGCATTTT CASSEQAQPQHF
NA TRBD1 TRBJ2-2 TRBV10-1 TGCGCCAGCAGTGAGTTAGGGGGCGAGTACACCGGGGAGCTGTTTTTT CASSELGGEYTGELFF
NA TRBD1 TRBJ1-2 TRBV10-3 TGTGCCATCAGTGCAGGAGGGGGCGTGGTAGGCTATGGCTACACCTTC CAISAGGGVVGYGYTF
NA NA TRBJ1-2 TRBV28 TGTGCCAGCAGTTTCATGAGCTATGGCTACACCTTC CASSFMSYGYTF
NA NA TRBJ2-3 TRBV7-8 TGTGCCAGCAGCTTTGCGAGTTCAGATACGCAGTATTTT CASSFASSDTQYF
NA NA TRBJ2-3 TRBV4-3 TGCGCCAGCAGCCAAGAAACGCAGGGCGATACGCAGTATTTT CASSQETQGDTQYF
NA TRBD1 TRBJ2-1 TRBV4-3 TGCGCCAGCAGCCAATCTTACAGGGGGAATGAGCAGTTCTTC CASSQSYRGNEQFF
few TRBD1 TRBJ1-5 TRBV30 TGTGCCTGGAGTCCAGGGGGACAGGGTAGCAATCAGCCCCAGCATTTT CAWSPGGQGSNQPQHF
NA TRBD1 TRBJ2-4 TRBV5-4 TGTGCCAGCAGCGAGGACCCCCGGGCAGGGGGCGAAAACATTCAGTACTTC CASSEDPRAGGENIQYF
NA NA TRBJ1-4 TRBV28 TGTGCCAGCAGTTTCCAAGCCGGGGGGCCACTTGGGAAACTGTTTTTT CASSFQAGGPLGKLFF
NA NA TRBJ1-1 TRBV5-1 TGCGCCAGCAGCTTGGGGCTGATGAACACTGAAGCTTTCTTT CASSLGLMNTEAFF
NA NA TRBJ1-2 TRBV6-5 TGTGCCAGCAGCCCCTTTATTTCAGGGAACTATGGCTACACCTTC CASSPFISGNYGYTF
NA NA TRBJ1-1 TRBV4-2 TGTGCCACTACAGACCAGGGTACTGAAGCTTTCTTT CATTDQGTEAFF
NA TRBD2 TRBJ2-3 TRBV7-3 TGTGCCAGCAGCTTAAGAGGACTAGCGGGAGAGGGGGATACGCAGTATTTT CASSLRGLAGEGDTQYF
NA NA TRBJ1-1 TRBV19 TGTGCCAGTAGTATTTTGTCTCCCGAGGGCACTGAAGCTTTCTTT CASSILSPEGTEAFF
NA NA TRBJ1-1 TRBV4-3 TGCGCCAGCAGCCGACTCTCGGACAGCTACACTGAAGCTTTCTTT CASSRLSDSYTEAFF
NA NA TRBJ2-7 TRBV30 TGTGCCTGGAGTGTAGACAGCTACGAGCAGTACTTC CAWSVDSYEQYF
NA NA TRBJ2-7 TRBV4-3 TGCGCCAGCAGCCAAGCGCTGGCTGGCTACGAGCAGTACTTC CASSQALAGYEQYF
NA NA TRBJ1-5 TRBV28 TGTGCCAGCAGTCCCCCCCCGGGACAGCCCCAGCATTTT CASSPPPGQPQHF
NA TRBD1 TRBJ2-7 TRBV5-1 TGCGCCAGCAGCTCCCTGACAGGGGGACGGTCCTACGAGCAGTACTTC CASSSLTGGRSYEQYF
NA NA TRBJ1-3 TRBV29-1 TGCAGCGTTGATTCGGGGTCTGGAAACACCATATATTTT CSVDSGSGNTIYF
NA NA TRBJ2-1 TRBV27 TGTGCCAGCAGTTTAGCCCCTATTTTATCGAGTTACAATGAGCAGTTCTTC CASSLAPILSSYNEQFF
NA NA TRBJ2-5 TRBV5-6 TGTGCCAGCAGCTTGGTAGCGGCAGGGAGAGAGACCCAGTACTTC CASSLVAAGRETQYF
NA NA TRBJ2-7 TRBV4-2 TGTGCCAGCAGCCCCATCGGGAGACTAGACTCCGGGTACGAGCAGTACTTC CASSPIGRLDSGYEQYF
NA TRBD2 TRBJ2-5 TRBV4-1 TGCGCCAGCAGCCAAGGACTAGCGGGAGTGACGGAAGAGACCCAGTACTTC CASSQGLAGVTEETQYF
NA NA TRBJ2-3 TRBV5-1 TGCGCCAGCAGCCTGAGACAAAACACAGATACGCAGTATTTT CASSLRQNTDTQYF
NA NA TRBJ1-5 TRBV19 TGTGCCAGTTGGGACATAAATCAGCCCCAGCATTTT CASWDINQPQHF
NA TRBD1 TRBJ1-1 TRBV10-1 TGCGCCAGCAGTGAAAGTTTCGTACAGGGGTCTGAAGCTTTCTTT CASSESFVQGSEAFF
once TRBD1 TRBJ1-5 TRBV2 TGTGCCAGCAGGACCAGGGGGACGTATCAGCCCCAGCATTTT CASRTRGTYQPQHF